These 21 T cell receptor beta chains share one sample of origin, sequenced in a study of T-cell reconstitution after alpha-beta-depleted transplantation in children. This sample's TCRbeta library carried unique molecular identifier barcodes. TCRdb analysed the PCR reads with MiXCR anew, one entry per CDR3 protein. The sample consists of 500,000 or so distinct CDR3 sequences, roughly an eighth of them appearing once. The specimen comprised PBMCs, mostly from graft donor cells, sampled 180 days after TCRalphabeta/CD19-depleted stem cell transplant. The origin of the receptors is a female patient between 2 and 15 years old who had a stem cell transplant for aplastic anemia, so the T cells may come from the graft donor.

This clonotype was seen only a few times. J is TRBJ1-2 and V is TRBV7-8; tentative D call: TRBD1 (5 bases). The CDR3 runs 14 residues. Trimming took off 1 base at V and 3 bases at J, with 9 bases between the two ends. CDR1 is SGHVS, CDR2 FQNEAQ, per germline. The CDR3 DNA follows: TGTGCCAGCAGCTTAGTTAGGGGAGACTATGGCTACACCTTC. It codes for CASSLVRGDYGYTF.

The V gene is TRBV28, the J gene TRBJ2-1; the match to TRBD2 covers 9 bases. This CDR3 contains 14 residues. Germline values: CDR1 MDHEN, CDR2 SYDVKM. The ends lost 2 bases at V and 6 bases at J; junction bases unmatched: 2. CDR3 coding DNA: TGTGCCAGCAGTTTAGCGGGAGGGGCCAATGAGCAGTTCTTC. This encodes CASSLAGGANEQFF.

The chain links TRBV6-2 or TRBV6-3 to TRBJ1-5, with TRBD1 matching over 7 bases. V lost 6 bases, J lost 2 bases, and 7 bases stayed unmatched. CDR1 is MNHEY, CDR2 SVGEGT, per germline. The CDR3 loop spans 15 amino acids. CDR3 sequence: CASSEQGSGNQPQHF. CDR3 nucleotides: TGTGCCAGCAGCGAACAGGGGTCAGGCAATCAGCCCCAGCATTTT.

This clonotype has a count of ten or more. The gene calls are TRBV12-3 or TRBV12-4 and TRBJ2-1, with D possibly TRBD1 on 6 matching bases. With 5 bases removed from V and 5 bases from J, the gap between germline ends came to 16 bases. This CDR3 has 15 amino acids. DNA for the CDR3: TGTGCCAGCAGTCCCCGGACAGACCCCAACAATGAGCAGTTCTTC. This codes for CASSPRTDPNNEQFF.

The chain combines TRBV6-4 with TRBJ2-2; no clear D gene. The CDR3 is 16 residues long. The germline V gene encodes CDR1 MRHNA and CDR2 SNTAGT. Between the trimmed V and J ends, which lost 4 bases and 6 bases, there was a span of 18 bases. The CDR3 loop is CASSAYPGPVPGELFF. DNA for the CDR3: TGTGCCAGCAGTGCCTACCCCGGCCCCGTCCCCGGGGAGCTGTTTTTT.

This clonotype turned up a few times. CDR3 in amino acids: CASSLGRGRGNQPQHF. The CDR3 nucleotides read TGTGCCAGCAGCTTAGGCAGGGGGCGAGGCAATCAGCCCCAGCATTTT. The chain joins TRBV7-2 to TRBJ1-5, with 8 bases lining up with TRBD1. Germline V lookup: CDR1 SGHTA, CDR2 FQGNSA. The CDR3 is 16 residues long. V trimming: 1 base; J trimming: 2 bases; junction bases outside the gene matches: 4. Based on the CDR3 plus reference TRBV7-2 and TRBJ1-5, the full variable domain is GAGVSQSPSNKVTEKGKDVELRCDPISGHTALYWYRQSLGQGLEFLIYFQGNSAPDKSGLPSDRFSAERTGGSVSTLTIQRTQQEDSAVYLCASSLGRGRGNQPQHFGDGTRLSIL.

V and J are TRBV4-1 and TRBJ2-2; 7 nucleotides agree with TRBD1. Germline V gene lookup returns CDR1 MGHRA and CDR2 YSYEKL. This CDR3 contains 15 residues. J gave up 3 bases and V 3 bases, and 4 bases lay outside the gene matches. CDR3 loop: CASSQQTGYTGELFF. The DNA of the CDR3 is TGCGCCAGCAGCCAGCAGACAGGGTACACCGGGGAGCTGTTTTTT.

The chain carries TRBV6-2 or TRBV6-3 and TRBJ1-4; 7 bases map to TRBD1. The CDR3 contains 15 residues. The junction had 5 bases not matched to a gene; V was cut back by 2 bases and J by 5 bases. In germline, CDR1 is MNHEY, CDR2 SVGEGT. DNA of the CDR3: TGTGCCAGCAGTTACAACCGGGACAGCAATGAAAAACTGTTTTTT. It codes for CASSYNRDSNEKLFF.

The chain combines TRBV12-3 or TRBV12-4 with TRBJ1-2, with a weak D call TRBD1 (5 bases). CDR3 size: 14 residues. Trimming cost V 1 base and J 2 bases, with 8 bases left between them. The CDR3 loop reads CASSLDRTNYGYTF. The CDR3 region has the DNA TGTGCCAGCAGTTTAGACAGGACAAACTATGGCTACACCTTC.

CDR3 loop: CASSGGTVYEQYF. The CDR3 nucleotides are TGCGCCAGCAGCGGGGGGACAGTCTACGAGCAGTACTTC. This chain joins TRBV5-1 and TRBJ2-7, with a weak D call TRBD1 (7 bases). V was clipped by 4 bases and J by 3 bases, with 11 bases between them. CDR1 is SGHRS, CDR2 YFSETQ, per germline. The CDR3 is made up of 13 amino acids.

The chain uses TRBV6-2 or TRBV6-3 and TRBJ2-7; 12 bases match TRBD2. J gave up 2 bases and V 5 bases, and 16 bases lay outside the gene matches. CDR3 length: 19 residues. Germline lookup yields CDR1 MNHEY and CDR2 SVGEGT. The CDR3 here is CASSLGPGLAGFIAYEQYV. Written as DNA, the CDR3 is TGTGCCAGCAGTCTGGGGCCCGGACTAGCGGGATTCATCGCCTACGAGCAGTACGTC.

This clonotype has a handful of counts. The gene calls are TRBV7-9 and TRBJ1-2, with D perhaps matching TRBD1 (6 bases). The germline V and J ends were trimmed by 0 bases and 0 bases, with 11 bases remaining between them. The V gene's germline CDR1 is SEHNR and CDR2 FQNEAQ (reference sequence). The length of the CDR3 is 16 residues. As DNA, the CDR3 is TGTGCCAGCAGCTTAGCGGCAGGGGTCTCTAACTATGGCTACACCTTC. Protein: CASSLAAGVSNYGYTF. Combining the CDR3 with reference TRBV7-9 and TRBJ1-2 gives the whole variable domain DTGVSQNPRHKITKRGQNVTFRCDPISEHNRLYWYRQTLGQGPEFLTYFQNEAQLEKSRLLSDRFSAERPKGSFSTLEIQRTEQGDSAMYLCASSLAAGVSNYGYTFGSGTRLTVV.

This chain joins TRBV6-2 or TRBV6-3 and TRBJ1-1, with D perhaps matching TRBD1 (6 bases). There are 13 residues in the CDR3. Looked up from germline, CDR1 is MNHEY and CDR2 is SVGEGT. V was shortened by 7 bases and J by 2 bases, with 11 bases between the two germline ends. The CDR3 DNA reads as TGTGCCAGCATGGAAGGGGGAAACACTGAAGCTTTCTTT. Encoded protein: CASMEGGNTEAFF.

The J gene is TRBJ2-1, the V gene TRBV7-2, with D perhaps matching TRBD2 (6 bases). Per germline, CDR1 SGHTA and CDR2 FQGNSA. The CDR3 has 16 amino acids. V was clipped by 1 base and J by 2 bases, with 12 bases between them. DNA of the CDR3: TGTGCCAGCAGCTTAGTGGCTAGCGAGGCCTACAATGAGCAGTTCTTC. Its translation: CASSLVASEAYNEQFF. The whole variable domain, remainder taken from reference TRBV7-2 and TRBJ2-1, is GAGVSQSPSNKVTEKGKDVELRCDPISGHTALYWYRQSLGQGLEFLIYFQGNSAPDKSGLPSDRFSAERTGGSVSTLTIQRTQQEDSAVYLCASSLVASEAYNEQFFGPGTRLTVL.

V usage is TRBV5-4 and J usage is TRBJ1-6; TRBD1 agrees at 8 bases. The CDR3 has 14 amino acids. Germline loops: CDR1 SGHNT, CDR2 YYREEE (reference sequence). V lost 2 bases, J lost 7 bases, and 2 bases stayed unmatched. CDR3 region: CASSFQGANSPLHF. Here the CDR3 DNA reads TGTGCCAGCAGCTTTCAGGGGGCGAATTCACCCCTCCACTTT.

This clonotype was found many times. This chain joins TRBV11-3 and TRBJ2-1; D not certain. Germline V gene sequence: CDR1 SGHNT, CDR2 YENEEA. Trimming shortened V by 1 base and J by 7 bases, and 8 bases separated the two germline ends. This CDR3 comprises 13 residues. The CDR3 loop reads CASSLGRLNEQFF. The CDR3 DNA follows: TGTGCCAGCAGCTTAGGGCGATTAAATGAGCAGTTCTTC.

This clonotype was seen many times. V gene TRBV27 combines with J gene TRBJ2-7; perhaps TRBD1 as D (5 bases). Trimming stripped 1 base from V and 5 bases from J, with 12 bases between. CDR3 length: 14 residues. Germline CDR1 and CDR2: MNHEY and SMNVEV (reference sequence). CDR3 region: CASSLYPGFDEQYV. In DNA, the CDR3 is TGTGCCAGCAGTTTATATCCAGGGTTCGACGAGCAGTACGTC.

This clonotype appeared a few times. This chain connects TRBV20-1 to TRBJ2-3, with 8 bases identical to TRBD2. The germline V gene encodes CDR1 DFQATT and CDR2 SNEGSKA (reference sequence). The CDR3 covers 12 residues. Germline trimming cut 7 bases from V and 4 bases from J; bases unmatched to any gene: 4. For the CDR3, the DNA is TGCAGTGTAAGCGGGAGCGCAGATACGCAGTATTTT. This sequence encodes CSVSGSADTQYF.

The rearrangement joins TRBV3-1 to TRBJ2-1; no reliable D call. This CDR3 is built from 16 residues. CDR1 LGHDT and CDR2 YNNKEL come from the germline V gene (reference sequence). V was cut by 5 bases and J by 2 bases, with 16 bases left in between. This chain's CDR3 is CASSEGNRLTYNEQFF. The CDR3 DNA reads TGTGCCAGCAGCGAAGGGAACCGACTGACCTACAATGAGCAGTTCTTC.

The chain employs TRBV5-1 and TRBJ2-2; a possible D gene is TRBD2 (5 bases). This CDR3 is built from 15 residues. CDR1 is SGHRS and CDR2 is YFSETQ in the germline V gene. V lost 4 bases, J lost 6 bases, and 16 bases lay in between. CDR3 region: CASSRYASYSGELFF. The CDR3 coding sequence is TGCGCCAGCAGCCGGTATGCTAGCTATTCCGGGGAGCTGTTTTTT. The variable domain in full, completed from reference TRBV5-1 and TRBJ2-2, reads KAGVTQTPRYLIKTRGQQVTLSCSPISGHRSVSWYQQTPGQGLQFLFEYFSETQRNKGNFPGRFSGRQFSNSRSEMNVSTLELGDSALYLCASSRYASYSGELFFGEGSRLTVL.

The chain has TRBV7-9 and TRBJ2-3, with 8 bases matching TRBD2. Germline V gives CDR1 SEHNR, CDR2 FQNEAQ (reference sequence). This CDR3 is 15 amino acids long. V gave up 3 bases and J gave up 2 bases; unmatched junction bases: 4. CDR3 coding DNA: TGTGCCAGCAGCTTGAGCGGGAGAACCACAGATACGCAGTATTTT. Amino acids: CASSLSGRTTDTQYF.